This T cell receptor beta chain was profiled in a study of T cell changes during pregnancy in multiple sclerosis. Clones were read by immunoSEQ multiplex PCR, and TCRdb kept only the in-frame ones, dropping some. Of 25,000 to 35,000 clones in the sample, about nine tenths were seen once. The germline gives CDR1 SGHDT, CDR2 YYEEEE. The CDR3 contains 17 residues. With V trimmed by 4 bases and J by 7 bases, 12 bases remained unmatched. The sample consisted of CD4+ T cells from peripheral blood mononuclear cells, taken in the second trimester of pregnancy. The TCR sequence derives from a female donor in good health, enrolled as a control in a pregnancy study. This sequence joins TRBV5-6 and TRBJ2-5; 14 nucleotides agree with TRBD2. The CDR3 is CASSPISTSGRAGTQYF. For the CDR3, the DNA is TGTGCCAGCAGCCCTATATCGACTAGCGGGAGGGCCGGGACCCAGTACTTC.